These T cell receptor beta chains were read from a single sample in a study of blood T cell repertoires in COVID-19. Only in-frame clones appear in the TCRdb table, and some are missing; sequencing was by immunoSEQ multiplex PCR. The data hold about 330,000 clones, with roughly 90% observed a single time. The sample comprised peripheral blood. Receptors were obtained from a woman in her forties or fifties with active or convalescent COVID-19. The CDR3 runs from the conserved cysteine through the conserved F or W. D genes are given only for firm matches. Only part of the rows carry a size: once, few, many, or a class if the clone is expanded.

d_gene	v_gene	j_gene	abundance	len	CDR3aa	CDR3nt
-	TRBV15	TRBJ2-1	-	16	CAIARSGGSSYNEQFF	TGTGCCATCGCTCGCTCCGGCGGAAGCTCCTACAATGAGCAGTTCTTC
-	TRBV18	TRBJ2-4	-	15	CASSPPIPEGDIQYF	TGTGCCAGCTCACCACCGATCCCAGAAGGGGACATTCAGTACTTC
-	TRBV28	TRBJ1-5	few	16	CASSFAAGKVGQPQHF	TGTGCCAGCAGTTTCGCGGCAGGGAAGGTCGGTCAGCCCCAGCATTTT
-	TRBV5-5	TRBJ1-2	-	13	CASSLRQGYGYTF	TGTGCCAGCAGCTTGCGGCAGGGCTATGGCTACACCTTC
TRBD2	TRBV7-2	TRBJ2-1	once	16	CASSPMGRGSYNEQFF	TGTGCCAGCAGCCCCATGGGGCGGGGGTCCTACAATGAGCAGTTCTTC
-	TRBV30	TRBJ1-6	-	14	CAWSEGGYNSPLHF	TGTGCCTGGAGTGAAGGCGGGTATAATTCACCCCTCCACTTT
-	TRBV7-2	TRBJ1-2	-	14	CASSSTPGSYGYTF	TGTGCCAGCAGCTCGACTCCTGGGAGCTATGGCTACACCTTC
-	TRBV7-9	TRBJ1-5	-	16	CASSSMGGNSNQPQHF	TGTGCCAGCAGCTCCATGGGGGGGAATAGCAATCAGCCCCAGCATTTT
-	TRBV7-3	TRBJ2-7	few	18	CASSLIRGWRDPRYEQYF	TGTGCCAGCAGCTTAATACGGGGGTGGCGAGACCCACGCTACGAGCAGTACTTC
TRBD2	TRBV19	TRBJ2-1	-	16	CASSIRPGGVADEQFF	TGTGCCAGTAGTATTCGCCCGGGGGGTGTGGCAGATGAGCAGTTCTTC
-	TRBV9	TRBJ1-1	-	13	CASSVLQGSEAFF	TGTGCCAGCAGCGTCTTACAGGGTTCTGAAGCTTTCTTT
-	TRBV19	TRBJ1-4	once	14	CASSYRATNEKLFF	TGTGCCAGTAGTTACAGGGCGACTAATGAAAAACTGTTTTTT
-	TRBV10-1	TRBJ1-4	-	15	CASSDGGARVEKLFF	TGCGCCAGCAGTGATGGTGGGGCGCGAGTTGAAAAACTGTTTTTT
-	TRBV5-1	TRBJ1-1	-	17	CASSLTRANEWSTEAFF	TGCGCCAGCAGCTTGACCAGGGCTAATGAGTGGTCCACTGAAGCTTTCTTT
TRBD2	TRBV30	TRBJ2-1	-	15	CAWASGRGSYNEQFF	TGTGCCTGGGCTAGCGGGAGGGGCTCCTACAATGAGCAGTTCTTC
-	TRBV3-1/TRBV3-2	TRBJ2-6	once	15	CASSDRSSGANVLTF	TGTGCCAGCAGCGACAGAAGCTCTGGGGCCAACGTCCTGACTTTC
TRBD1	TRBV7-9	TRBJ2-3	-	15	CASSLDRSNTDTQYF	TGTGCCAGCAGCTTGGACAGGTCAAACACAGATACGCAGTATTTT
-	TRBV5-1	TRBJ1-4	-	15	CASSLAPGFDEKLFF	TGCGCCAGCAGCTTGGCACCAGGGTTTGATGAAAAACTGTTTTTT
-	TRBV30	TRBJ2-1	-	11	CAWQEHNEQFF	TGTGCCTGGCAAGAGCACAATGAGCAGTTCTTC
-	TRBV30	TRBJ2-4	-	12	CAWSSPSNIQYF	TGTGCCTGGAGTTCCCCCTCAAACATTCAGTACTTC
TRBD1	TRBV30	TRBJ1-2	-	13	CAWRDRGIQGYTF	TGTGCCTGGAGGGACAGGGGGATCCAGGGCTACACCTTC
-	TRBV2	TRBJ2-2	-	13	CASSPHGAGELFF	TGTGCCAGCAGTCCTCACGGGGCCGGGGAGCTGTTTTTT
-	TRBV5-1	TRBJ1-2	-	12	CASSFTGDGYTF	TGCGCCAGCAGTTTCACGGGGGATGGCTACACCTTC
TRBD1	TRBV10-3	TRBJ2-5	-	14	CAISMTGLQETQYF	TGTGCCATCAGTATGACAGGGCTCCAAGAGACCCAGTACTTC
TRBD2	TRBV7-6	TRBJ2-1	-	16	CASSGWTSGVYNEQFF	TGTGCCAGCAGCGGGTGGACTAGCGGGGTATACAATGAGCAGTTCTTC
TRBD2	TRBV5-4	TRBJ2-7	-	16	CASSLAPSGGLYEQYF	TGTGCCAGCAGCTTGGCACCTAGCGGGGGGTTATACGAGCAGTACTTC
TRBD1	TRBV2	TRBJ2-6	-	18	CASSGTGLLGSGANVLTF	TGTGCCAGCAGCGGGACAGGGTTATTAGGATCTGGGGCCAACGTCCTGACTTTC
-	TRBV6-5	TRBJ1-3	-	14	CASSSYRAGNTIYF	TGTGCCAGCAGTTCTTACCGAGCTGGAAACACCATATATTTT
-	TRBV5-1	TRBJ2-5	-	12	CASSSKRETQYF	TGCGCCAGCAGCTCAAAGAGGGAGACCCAGTACTTC
-	TRBV30	TRBJ2-3	-	12	CAWGDAADTQYF	TGTGCCTGGGGAGATGCGGCAGATACGCAGTATTTT
-	TRBV27	TRBJ2-7	-	13	CASSPREAYEQYF	TGTGCCAGCAGTCCCAGGGAAGCCTACGAGCAGTACTTC
TRBD2	TRBV3-1/TRBV3-2	TRBJ2-7	-	15	CASSRARTSGREQYF	TGTGCCAGCAGCCGGGCAAGGACTAGCGGGAGGGAACAGTACTTC
-	TRBV6-2/TRBV6-3	TRBJ2-5	-	16	CASSYGLGGAGETQYF	TGTGCCAGCAGTTACGGTTTAGGGGGCGCGGGGGAGACCCAGTACTTC
TRBD1	TRBV27	TRBJ2-7	-	16	CASSLLSGTGSYEQYF	TGTGCCAGCAGTTTATTGTCCGGGACAGGTTCCTACGAGCAGTACTTC
-	TRBV6-2/TRBV6-3	TRBJ2-7	-	16	CASSYVRGGHSYEQYF	TGTGCCAGCAGTTACGTTCGCGGGGGACACTCCTACGAGCAGTACTTC
-	TRBV28	TRBJ1-2	-	13	CASSDSYYVSYTF	TGTGCCAGCAGCGACAGTTACTATGTAAGCTACACCTTC
-	TRBV30	TRBJ1-3	-	14	CAWSGGSSGNTIYF	TGTGCCTGGAGTGGTGGTAGCTCTGGAAACACCATATATTTT
TRBD1	TRBV10-3	TRBJ1-1	-	13	CAIRQGSHTEAFF	TGTGCCATCAGACAGGGGTCCCACACTGAAGCTTTCTTT
TRBD2	TRBV20-1	TRBJ2-1	-	12	CSASASGDEQFF	TGCAGTGCTAGTGCTAGCGGGGATGAGCAGTTCTTC
-	TRBV30	TRBJ1-1	-	13	CAWRLIRGGEAFF	TGTGCCTGGAGATTGATTAGGGGGGGTGAAGCTTTCTTT
-	TRBV7-6	TRBJ1-1	-	16	CASSLRPKGYDTEAFF	TGTGCCAGCAGCTTACGCCCCAAGGGGTACGACACTGAAGCTTTCTTT
TRBD1	TRBV3-1/TRBV3-2	TRBJ1-2	-	19	CASSQDWIGTGDYEAGYTF	TGTGCCAGCAGCCAAGATTGGATTGGGACAGGGGATTATGAGGCGGGCTACACCTTC
TRBD2	TRBV7-6	TRBJ2-2	-	15	CASSLASGGAGELFF	TGTGCCAGCAGCTTAGCTAGCGGGGGGGCCGGGGAGCTGTTTTTT
-	TRBV9	TRBJ1-1	-	15	CASSVEPNLNTEAFF	TGTGCCAGCAGCGTAGAACCCAACTTGAACACTGAAGCTTTCTTT
-	TRBV19	TRBJ2-1	-	13	CASSVRTYNEQFF	TGTGCCAGTAGCGTCCGTACCTACAATGAGCAGTTCTTC
TRBD1	TRBV6-1	TRBJ2-7	-	13	CASSELDRVEQYF	TGTGCCAGCAGTGAACTGGACAGGGTCGAGCAGTACTTC
-	TRBV2	TRBJ2-1	-	15	CASSLSGSSYNEQFF	TGTGCCAGCAGTCTCAGCGGGTCCTCCTACAATGAGCAGTTCTTC
-	TRBV7-2	TRBJ2-2	-	18	CASSLHSSSKRGTGELFF	TGTGCCAGCAGCTTACATTCGAGCTCAAAAAGGGGCACCGGGGAGCTGTTTTTT
TRBD2	TRBV19	TRBJ2-1	-	16	CASRGGLAGGYNEQFF	TGTGCCAGTAGGGGCGGACTAGCGGGAGGGTACAATGAGCAGTTCTTC
-	TRBV27	TRBJ1-2	-	14	CASSPIQGILGYTF	TGTGCCAGCAGTCCAATCCAGGGGATACTTGGCTACACCTTC
-	TRBV4-3	TRBJ1-1	once	13	CASSQERGGEAFF	TGCGCCAGCAGCCAAGAGAGGGGAGGTGAAGCTTTCTTT
TRBD1	TRBV18	TRBJ1-3	-	16	CASSPNRGSSGNTIYF	TGTGCCAGCTCACCGAACAGGGGGAGCTCTGGAAACACCATATATTTT
TRBD1	TRBV5-5	TRBJ2-7	-	13	CASSLTGGHEQYF	TGTGCCAGCAGCTTAACAGGGGGCCACGAGCAGTACTTC
-	TRBV28	TRBJ1-2	-	13	CASSLEGVRGYTF	TGTGCCAGCAGTTTAGAGGGTGTGAGAGGCTACACCTTC
-	TRBV6-4	TRBJ1-6	-	14	CASSIGTFNSPLHF	TGTGCCAGCTCGATCGGGACATTTAATTCACCCCTCCACTTT